Given below is one TCR beta chain in context. The antigen is unknown. The data belong to a study of PD-1 blockade in classical Hodgkin lymphoma. Study-wide points: With respect to the repertoire differences, their causes, possibly disease activity or prior therapy, remain undefined. A reduction in baseline TCR diversity was reportedly seen in newly diagnosed patients relative to healthy donors.

Sequencing was performed with immunoSEQ multiplex PCR; in TCRdb, only in-frame clones are kept and a portion is missing. In the table there are 47,000 or so clones, approximately 91% of which are singletons. The time point denotes: newly diagnosed, previously untreated cHL patient sample. Newly diagnosed, untreated classical Hodgkin lymphoma PBMCs served as comparison. The CDR3 covers 16 residues. The germline gives CDR1 SGHRS, CDR2 YFSETQ. V dropped 0 bases and J dropped 9; count of bases not matched to a gene: 8. The V call is TRBV5-1, the J call TRBJ1-6, with 8 bases identical to TRBD1. The sequence came from a human donor with classical Hodgkin lymphoma. The sequenced sample was peripheral blood mononuclear cells (PBMCs). This chain's CDR3 is CASSLGQGRGSSPLHF. The DNA of the CDR3 is TGCGCCAGCAGCTTGGGACAGGGGCGGGGGTCTTCACCCCTCCACTTT.